Listed below are T cell receptor beta chains from one sample, sequenced in a study of blood T cell repertoires in COVID-19. Repertoires were generated with immunoSEQ multiplex PCR, while TCRdb's copy carries only in-frame clones and drops some. The sample lists about 71,000 clones, 85% to 90% occurring once. Sequencing was performed on peripheral blood. These receptors all stem from a man in his forties or fifties with active COVID-19. Both conserved end residues are part of each CDR3. The D gene is left open where the match is weak. The size of a clone is reported for some rows only, either as once, few or many, or as a class for expanded clones.

d_call	clone_size	v_call	j_call	cdr3_aa	cdr3_nt
TRBD1	.	TRBV18	TRBJ2-6	CASSPGQGSSGANVLTF	TGTGCCAGCTCACCGGGACAGGGGAGCTCTGGGGCCAACGTCCTGACTTTC
TRBD1	.	TRBV6-6	TRBJ1-1	CASSYRTGEAFF	TGTGCCAGCAGTTACCGGACAGGGGAAGCTTTCTTT
TRBD1	.	TRBV11-1	TRBJ1-1	CASKRTGMNTEAFF	TGTGCCAGCAAAAGGACAGGGATGAACACTGAAGCTTTCTTT
.	.	TRBV7-2	TRBJ1-6	CASSLDQGLPYNSPLHF	TGTGCCAGCAGCTTAGATCAGGGGCTCCCCTATAATTCACCCCTCCACTTT
.	.	TRBV6-2/TRBV6-3	TRBJ2-2	CASSYLEGRTNTGELFF	TGTGCCAGCAGTTACCTCGAAGGGAGAACAAACACCGGGGAGCTGTTTTTT
TRBD2	.	TRBV7-2	TRBJ2-1	CASSLLAGGPSEQFF	TGTGCCAGCAGCTTACTAGCGGGAGGGCCATCTGAGCAGTTCTTC
TRBD1	.	TRBV6-5	TRBJ1-5	CASSIGTGSYQPQHF	TGTGCCAGCAGTATCGGGACAGGTAGCTATCAGCCCCAGCATTTT
.	once	TRBV14	TRBJ1-3	CASSQVNSGNTIYF	TGTGCCAGCAGCCAAGTTAACTCTGGAAACACCATATATTTT
TRBD2	.	TRBV7-9	TRBJ2-3	CASSRAGNTDTQYF	TGTGCCAGCAGCCGAGCGGGGAACACAGATACGCAGTATTTT
TRBD1	once	TRBV30	TRBJ1-1	CAWSRTGVTEAFF	TGTGCCTGGAGCAGGACAGGGGTCACTGAAGCTTTCTTT
.	.	TRBV3-1/TRBV3-2	TRBJ2-2	CASAAGGGTGELFF	TGTGCCAGCGCGGCCGGGGGTGGCACCGGGGAGCTGTTTTTT
TRBD1	.	TRBV18	TRBJ1-1	CASSPDRGTEAFF	TGTGCCAGCTCGCCGGACAGGGGCACTGAAGCTTTCTTT
.	.	TRBV6-1	TRBJ1-5	CASSDPSRGANQPQHF	TGTGCCAGCAGTGATCCCTCCCGGGGGGCAAACCAGCCCCAGCATTTT
TRBD1	few	TRBV14	TRBJ2-7	CASSPGQGVYEQYF	TGTGCCAGCAGCCCGGGACAGGGGGTTTACGAGCAGTACTTC
TRBD1	.	TRBV6-2/TRBV6-3	TRBJ1-5	CASSSTGFVNQPQHF	TGTGCCAGCAGCTCGACAGGGTTCGTCAATCAGCCCCAGCATTTT
.	.	TRBV28	TRBJ1-1	CASTRSGSTEAFF	TGTGCCAGCACCCGATCAGGGTCAACTGAAGCTTTCTTT
.	once	TRBV7-6	TRBJ2-5	CASSPRGLGETQYF	TGTGCCAGCAGCCCTAGGGGCCTTGGGGAGACCCAGTACTTC
.	.	TRBV6-6	TRBJ2-5	CASAGDGETQYF	TGTGCCAGCGCCGGGGATGGGGAGACCCAGTACTTC